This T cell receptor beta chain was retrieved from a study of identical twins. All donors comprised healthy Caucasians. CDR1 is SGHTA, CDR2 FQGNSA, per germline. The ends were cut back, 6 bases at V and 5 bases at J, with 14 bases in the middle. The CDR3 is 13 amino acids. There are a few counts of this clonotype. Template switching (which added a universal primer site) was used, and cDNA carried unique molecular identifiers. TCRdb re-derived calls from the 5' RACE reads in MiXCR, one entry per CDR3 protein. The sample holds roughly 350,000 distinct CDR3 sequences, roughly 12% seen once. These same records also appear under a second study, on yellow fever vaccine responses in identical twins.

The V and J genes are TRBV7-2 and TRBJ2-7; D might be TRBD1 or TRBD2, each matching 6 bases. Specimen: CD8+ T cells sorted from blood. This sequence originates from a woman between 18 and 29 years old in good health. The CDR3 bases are TGTGCCAGCAGACCCTTGGGGGGCGACGAGCAGTACGTC. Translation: CASRPLGGDEQYV.